This record covers a single TCR beta chain. Germline V gives CDR1 MGHRA, CDR2 YSYEKL. Losses at the gene ends were 3 bases for V and 7 bases for J; bases not matched to a gene: 5. The CDR3 runs 15 residues. This sample was included in a study of cytotoxic CD8 clonotypes in ibrutinib-treated CLL. Only in-frame clones appear in the TCRdb table, and some are missing; sequencing was by immunoSEQ multiplex PCR. The sample shows 25,000 to 30,000 clones, 75% to 80% of them seen only once. The chain couples TRBV4-1 to TRBJ2-1; 11 nucleotides line up with TRBD1. The receptor comes from a human donor with chronic lymphocytic leukemia. This material consisted of PBMCs, taken after 36 months of ibrutinib treatment. CDR3 amino acids: CASSQGTGGRNEQFF. For the CDR3, the DNA is TGCGCCAGCAGCCAGGGGACAGGGGGAAGGAATGAGCAGTTCTTC.